The 21 T cell receptor beta chains reported below all come from one sample, sequenced in a study of OX40 agonist ivuxolimab in advanced cancers. The table came from immunoSEQ multiplex PCR; TCRdb's copy has only in-frame clones and leaves some out. The sample carries tens of thousands of clones, 75% to 90% recorded once. The specimen was CD4+ or CD8+ T cells sorted from blood, collected in a trial of the OX40 agonist ivuxolimab. Receptor source: an adult with an advanced solid tumor such as melanoma, head and neck, liver or kidney cancer.

The chain uses TRBV6-5 and TRBJ1-5, with D hard to call. The V end lost 2 bases, the J end lost 0 bases, and 5 bases lay between the germline ends. The V gene's germline CDR1 is MNHEY and CDR2 SVGAGI. The CDR3 runs 14 residues. CDR3 amino acids: CASSYDNSNQPQHF. The CDR3 nucleotides read TGTGCCAGCAGTTACGACAATAGCAATCAGCCCCAGCATTTT.

This chain joins TRBV19 and TRBJ1-1; D not resolved. The germline CDR1 and CDR2 sequences are LNHDA and SQIVND (reference sequence). The CDR3 is 15 amino acids. V shed 3 bases and J shed 4 bases, with 15 bases lying between them. CDR3 nucleotide sequence: TGTGCCAGTAGTATCCCCCTCGCAGGAACCACTGAAGCTTTCTTT. It translates to CASSIPLAGTTEAFF.

The chain recombines TRBV9 with TRBJ2-2; the match to TRBD2 covers 10 bases. CDR1 SGDLS and CDR2 YYNGEE come from the germline V gene. Trimming at V came to 0 bases and at J to 7 bases, leaving 3 bases not matched to a gene. This CDR3 is 15 amino acids long. The CDR3 DNA is TGTGCCAGCAGCGTAGGGACTAGCGGAAACGGGGAGCTGTTTTTT. It yields the protein CASSVGTSGNGELFF.

The V and J genes are TRBV5-1 and TRBJ2-1; D not certain. The V gene's germline CDR1 is SGHRS and CDR2 YFSETQ. The CDR3 has 15 amino acids. Trimming stripped 0 bases from V and 7 bases from J, with 14 bases between. CDR3 protein: CASSLGTTPGNEQFF. The DNA for the CDR3 is TGCGCCAGCAGCTTGGGTACTACCCCTGGGAATGAGCAGTTCTTC.

The chain links TRBV28 to TRBJ1-5, with D perhaps TRBD1 (5 bases). CDR3 length equals 17 residues. Trimming removed 3 bases at V and 0 bases at J, with 15 bases between. In germline, CDR1 is MDHEN, CDR2 SYDVKM. The CDR3 DNA reads TGTGCCAGCAGTTTTCCCGGGGGAGGCTTTAGCAATCAGCCCCAGCATTTT. Its protein is CASSFPGGGFSNQPQHF.

V and J are TRBV7-3 and TRBJ2-5, with 8 bases fitting TRBD1. CDR3 length: 15 amino acids. V shed 2 bases, J shed 4 bases, and the junction held 6 bases outside the gene matches. Germline assignment: CDR1 SGHTA and CDR2 FQGTGA. The DNA for the CDR3 is TGTGCCAGCAGCTTACGGACAGGGAAGGTAGAGACCCAGTACTTC. This gives the protein CASSLRTGKVETQYF.

The chain carries TRBV11-2 and TRBJ2-1, with a weak D call TRBD2 (5 bases). Trimming took off 4 bases at V and 0 bases at J, with 10 bases between the two ends. The CDR3 is 15 amino acids. Germline V gene data show CDR1 as SGHAT and CDR2 as FQNNGV. In DNA, the CDR3 is TGTGCCAGCAGCTATAGACTAAGCTCCTACAATGAGCAGTTCTTC. It is translated as CASSYRLSSYNEQFF.

A few counts support this clone. J is TRBJ2-5 and V is TRBV7-2; no definite D call. The CDR3 has 12 amino acids. Germline V lookup: CDR1 SGHTA, CDR2 FQGNSA. V shed 3 bases and J shed 0 bases, with 2 bases lying between them. CDR3 protein: CASSLYQETQYF. The CDR3 bases are TGTGCCAGCAGCTTGTACCAAGAGACCCAGTACTTC.

The chain uses TRBV7-2 and TRBJ1-1; no clear D gene. Per the germline V gene, CDR1 is SGHTA and CDR2 is FQGNSA. The CDR3 consists of 13 residues. The V gene lost 0 bases and the J gene lost 9 bases, with 11 bases spanning the gap. The CDR3 DNA reads as TGTGCCAGCAGCTTAGCGCAGGAAGTTCAAGCTTTCTTT. Translated, it gives CASSLAQEVQAFF. The full variable domain, with the rest looked up from reference TRBV7-2 and TRBJ1-1, is GAGVSQSPSNKVTEKGKDVELRCDPISGHTALYWYRQSLGQGLEFLIYFQGNSAPDKSGLPSDRFSAERTGGSVSTLTIQRTQQEDSAVYLCASSLAQEVQAFFGQGTRLTVV.

This chain joins TRBV5-1 and TRBJ1-1; D remains unclear. V shed 3 bases and J shed 2 bases, with 14 bases lying between them. CDR1 and CDR2 (germline): SGHRS, YFSETQ. CDR3 size: 15 residues. This CDR3 reads CASSSGATSNTEAFF. In nucleotides, the CDR3 is TGCGCCAGCAGCTCCGGAGCCACTTCCAACACTGAAGCTTTCTTT.

J is TRBJ2-7 and V is TRBV18, with D perhaps assigned TRBD1 or TRBD2 (5 bases each). The length of the CDR3 is 14 residues. Germline CDR1 is KGHSH and CDR2 is LQKENI. Trimming stripped 4 bases from V and 3 bases from J, with 13 bases between. The CDR3 loop is CASSLGASYYEQYV. The CDR3 DNA reads as TGTGCCAGCTCACTTGGGGCTAGCTACTACGAGCAGTACGTC.

The chain recombines TRBV28 with TRBJ2-7, with 10 positions matching TRBD1. CDR1 is MDHEN and CDR2 is SYDVKM in the germline V gene. V shed 6 bases and J 1 base; nucleotides not matched to a gene: 6. The CDR3 is made up of 15 amino acids. The CDR3 nucleotides read TGTGCCAGCAGCTCGACAGGGGGCTTATCCTACGAGCAGTACGTC. As protein: CASSSTGGLSYEQYV.

A remark on this clone: Other DNA variants within this sample encode the same CDR3. The rearrangement joins TRBV28 to TRBJ1-1; no firm D call. V was pared by 4 bases and J by 0 bases, with 6 bases between. Germline values: CDR1 MDHEN, CDR2 SYDVKM. CDR3 length: 13 amino acids. The CDR3, as DNA: TGTGCCAGCAGTTCCTCACTGAACACTGAAGCTTTCTTT. It translates to CASSSSLNTEAFF.

The chain has TRBV28 and TRBJ1-1; 8 nucleotides agree with TRBD1. The CDR3 has 14 amino acids. V lost 1 base to trimming and J lost 6 bases; unmatched junction nucleotides: 4. Germline loops: CDR1 MDHEN, CDR2 SYDVKM. CDR3 DNA: TGTGCCAGCAGTTTATTGACAGGGGTCGCTGAAGCTTTCTTT. This sequence encodes CASSLLTGVAEAFF. Based on the CDR3 plus reference TRBV28 and TRBJ1-1, the full variable domain is DVKVTQSSRYLVKRTGEKVFLECVQDMDHENMFWYRQDPGLGLRLIYFSYDVKMKEKGDIPEGYSVSREKKERFSLILESASTNQTSMYLCASSLLTGVAEAFFGQGTRLTVV.

The chain carries TRBV4-2 and TRBJ2-1, with TRBD2 matching 9 bases. V gave up 4 bases and J gave up 6 bases; unmatched junction bases: 10. Germline V gene lookup returns CDR1 LGHNA and CDR2 YNFKEQ. The CDR3 has 16 amino acids. The CDR3 DNA is TGTGCCAGCAGCCTCCAACTTAGCGGGGGCGGCAATGAGCAGTTCTTC. Translation gives CASSLQLSGGGNEQFF.

The chain is built from TRBV5-6 and TRBJ1-5; 10 nucleotides line up with TRBD1. The CDR3 runs to 17 residues. CDR1 and CDR2 from the germline V gene are SGHDT and YYEEEE. Germline trimming cut 0 bases from V and 3 bases from J; bases unmatched to any gene: 6. The CDR3 protein is CASSLVGQGRINQPQHF. CDR3 bases: TGTGCCAGCAGCTTGGTGGGACAGGGGCGTATCAATCAGCCCCAGCATTTT.

The rearrangement uses TRBV2 and TRBJ1-5; 9 bases align to TRBD1. This CDR3 is built from 16 residues. Germline V gives CDR1 SNHLY, CDR2 FYNNEI. Trimming at V came to 0 bases and at J to 7 bases, leaving 7 bases not matched to a gene. The chain's CDR3 is CASSEALTGGGQPQHF. CDR3 in DNA: TGTGCCAGCAGTGAAGCGCTTACAGGGGGCGGGCAGCCCCAGCATTTT. The full variable domain, in which reference TRBV2 and TRBJ1-5 provide the parts outside the CDR3, is EPEVTQTPSHQVTQMGQEVILRCVPISNHLYFYWYRQILGQKVEFLVSFYNNEISEKSEIFDDQFSVERPDGSNFTLKIRSTKLEDSAMYFCASSEALTGGGQPQHFGDGTRLSIL.

This clone appeared once. The CDR3 spells CASSLALGSGANTGELFF. CDR3 DNA sequence: TGTGCCAGCAGCTTAGCGCTAGGTAGCGGGGCGAACACCGGGGAGCTGTTTTTT. The chain is built from TRBV7-9 and TRBJ2-2; 8 nucleotides line up with TRBD2. V shed 0 bases, J shed 0 bases, and the junction held 6 bases outside the gene matches. This CDR3 contains 18 residues. In germline, CDR1 is SEHNR, CDR2 FQNEAQ (reference sequence).

This clone has only a few counts. The gene calls are TRBV23-1 and TRBJ2-3, with D maybe TRBD1 (6 bases). TRBV23-1 is an ORF; its function is uncertain. The V gene lost 4 bases and the J gene lost 4 bases, with 12 bases spanning the gap. This CDR3 contains 14 residues. The CDR3 reads CASSLEKGADTQYF. CDR3 bases: TGCGCCAGCAGTCTAGAAAAGGGGGCAGATACGCAGTATTTT.

The rearrangement links TRBV7-2 to TRBJ2-2; D unresolved. The CDR3 sequence is 14 residues long. Trimming stripped 2 bases from V and 3 bases from J, with 7 bases between. Germline CDR1 and CDR2: SGHTA and FQGNSA. CDR3 DNA: TGTGCCAGCAGCTTAAGAGTGGACACCGGGGAGCTGTTTTTT. Encoded protein: CASSLRVDTGELFF. Complete variable domain (other parts from reference TRBV7-2 and TRBJ2-2): GAGVSQSPSNKVTEKGKDVELRCDPISGHTALYWYRQSLGQGLEFLIYFQGNSAPDKSGLPSDRFSAERTGGSVSTLTIQRTQQEDSAVYLCASSLRVDTGELFFGEGSRLTVL.

The sample holds one count of this clone. The chain has TRBV28 and TRBJ2-5; D is ambiguous. This CDR3 is built from 11 residues. Trimming cost V 5 bases and J 5 bases, with 6 bases left between them. CDR1 is MDHEN, CDR2 SYDVKM, per germline. The CDR3 bases are TGTGCCAGCAGTAGCTTGGAGACCCAGTACTTC. Translation gives CASSSLETQYF.